Listed here is a single TCR beta chain. Its antigen is unknown. The CDR3 runs 13 residues. The germline CDR1 and CDR2 sequences are LNHNV and YYDKDF (reference sequence). V dropped 1 base and J dropped 8 bases, with 9 bases sitting between them. Libraries for TCR beta were made by quantitative 5'-RACE with molecular barcodes. A single record per CDR3 protein comes from TCRdb applying MiXCR to the 5' RACE reads. Of around 280,000 distinct CDR3 sequences listed, 15% to 25% are singletons. This specimen comes from a study of CD8 T cells in ankylosing spondylitis. Study-level results: Disease-linked clones were reportedly significantly enriched in matched ankylosing spondylitis synovial fluid. Ankylosing spondylitis blood seemed to carry a telltale TCR beta motif made of eight or nine highly homologous variants.

This TCR was recovered from a male donor with ankylosing spondylitis or in good health (not recorded which). The source material was blood, either unsorted or a sorted T cell fraction (not recorded which). This rearrangement joins TRBV15 to TRBJ2-1; D unresolved. CDR3: CATSRAPHHEQFF. CDR3 DNA: TGTGCCACCAGCAGAGCTCCCCACCATGAGCAGTTCTTC.